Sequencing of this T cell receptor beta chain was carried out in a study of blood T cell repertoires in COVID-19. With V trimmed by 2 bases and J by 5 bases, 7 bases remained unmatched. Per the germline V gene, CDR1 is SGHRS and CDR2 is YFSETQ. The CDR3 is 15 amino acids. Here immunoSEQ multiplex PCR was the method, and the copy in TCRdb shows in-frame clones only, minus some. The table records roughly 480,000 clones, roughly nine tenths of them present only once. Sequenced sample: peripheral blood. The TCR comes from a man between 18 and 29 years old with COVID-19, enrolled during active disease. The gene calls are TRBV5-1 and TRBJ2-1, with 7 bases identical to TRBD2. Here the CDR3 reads CASSFRRLAHNEQFF. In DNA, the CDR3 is TGCGCCAGCAGCTTCCGCAGACTAGCCCACAATGAGCAGTTCTTC.